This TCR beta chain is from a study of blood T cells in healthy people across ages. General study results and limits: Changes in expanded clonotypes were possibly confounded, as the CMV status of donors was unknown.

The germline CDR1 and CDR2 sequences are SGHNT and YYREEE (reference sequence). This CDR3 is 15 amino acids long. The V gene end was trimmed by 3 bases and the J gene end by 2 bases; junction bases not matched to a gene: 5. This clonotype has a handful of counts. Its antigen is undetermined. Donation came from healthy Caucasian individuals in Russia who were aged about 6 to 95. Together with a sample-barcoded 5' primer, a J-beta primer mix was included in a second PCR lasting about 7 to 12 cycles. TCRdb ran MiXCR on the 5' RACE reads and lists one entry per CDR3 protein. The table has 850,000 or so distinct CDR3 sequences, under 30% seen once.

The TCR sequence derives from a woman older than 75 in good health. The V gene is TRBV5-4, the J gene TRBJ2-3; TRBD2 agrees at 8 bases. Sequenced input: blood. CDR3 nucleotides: TGTGCCAGCAGCTCGTACGGGGGGGCCACAGATACGCAGTATTTT. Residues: CASSSYGGATDTQYF.